Here is one T cell receptor (beta chain) with its context. Its antigen is not known. This entry comes from a study of early stage breast cancer tumors. The wider study: Of 15 to 20 invasive breast tumors, approximately 11 were hormone receptor-positive, HER2-negative. Samples were sequenced at about 9.9-fold average coverage.

Profiled with immunoSEQ multiplex PCR; TCRdb holds only in-frame clones, not every one. Of some 10,000 clones listed, 70% to 80% are singletons. Points from the study as a whole: Bulk DNA sequencing of unsorted cells missed chain pairing and markers. Tumor and normal breast were distinguished via blood comparison in about 85% of the 16 patients.

The length of the CDR3 is 14 residues. Trimming at V came to 6 bases and at J to 6 bases, leaving 9 bases not matched to a gene. Looked up from germline, CDR1 is MNHEY and CDR2 is SVGAGI. The sequence derives from a person aged 35-55 years with breast cancer. V usage is TRBV6-5 and J usage is TRBJ1-1; 8 bases fit TRBD1. The material sequenced was breast tumor tissue. The CDR3 sequence is CASSLDRAAPEAFF. Written as DNA, the CDR3 is TGTGCCAGCAGCCTGGACAGGGCCGCCCCTGAAGCTTTCTTT.